This TCR beta chain comes out of a study of response to subunit inactivated influenza vaccine. General study points: Authors suggested seasonal influenza vaccinations each recruit few new T cells.

The CDR3 sequence is 14 residues long. With 6 bases clipped from V and 4 bases from J, the junction kept 10 bases outside the gene matches. Germline assignment: CDR1 DFQATT and CDR2 SNEGSKA (reference sequence). In regard to this clonotype: Its antigen remains unknown.

TCRdb fed the RT-PCR reads into MiXCR, producing one record per CDR3 protein. The sample includes a few hundred thousand distinct CDR3 sequences, about a fifth of them seen just once. Sequencing used PBMCs from blood, obtained roughly 20 months after vaccination. This clonotype was sampled from a man in his fifties or sixties who received an inactivated influenza vaccine. This chain uses TRBV20-1 with TRBJ2-5; TRBD1 matches 8 bases. CDR3 sequence (DNA): TGCAGTGCCGGCCCAGGGGGCTTTTCAGAGACCCAGTACTTC. This translates into CSAGPGGFSETQYF.